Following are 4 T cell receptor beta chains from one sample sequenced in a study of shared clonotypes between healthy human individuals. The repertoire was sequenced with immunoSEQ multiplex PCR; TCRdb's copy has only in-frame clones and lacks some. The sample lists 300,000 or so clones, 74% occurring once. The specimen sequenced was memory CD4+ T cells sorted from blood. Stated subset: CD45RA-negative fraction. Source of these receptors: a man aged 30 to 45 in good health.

The CDR3: CASRDGRFNEKLFF. CDR3 coding DNA: TGTGCCAGTAGGGATGGTCGGTTTAATGAAAAACTGTTTTTT. V gene TRBV19 combines with J gene TRBJ1-4, with D uncertain. Germline-derived CDR1 and CDR2 are LNHDA and SQIVND (reference sequence). Trimming pared 6 bases from V and 4 bases from J, leaving 12 bases between. This CDR3 is 14 amino acids long.

The CDR3 reads CASSVELAGSYEQYF. CDR3 coding DNA: TGTGCCAGCAGCGTAGAACTAGCAGGGTCCTACGAGCAGTACTTC. The gene calls are TRBV7-8 and TRBJ2-7; D is possibly TRBD2 (6 bases). The germline V and J ends were trimmed by 5 bases and 1 base, with 15 bases remaining between them. Looked up from germline, CDR1 is SGHVS and CDR2 is FQNEAQ. The CDR3 has 15 residues.

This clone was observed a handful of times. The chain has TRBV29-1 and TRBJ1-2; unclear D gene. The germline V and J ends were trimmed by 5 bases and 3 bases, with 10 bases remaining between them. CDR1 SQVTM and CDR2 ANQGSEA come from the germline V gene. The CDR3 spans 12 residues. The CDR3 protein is CSVIPYDYGYTF. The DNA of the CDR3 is TGCAGCGTTATTCCCTACGACTATGGCTACACCTTC.

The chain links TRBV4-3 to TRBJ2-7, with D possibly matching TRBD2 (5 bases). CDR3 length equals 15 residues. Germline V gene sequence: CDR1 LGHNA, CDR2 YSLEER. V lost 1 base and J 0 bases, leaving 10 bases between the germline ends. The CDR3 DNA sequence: TGCGCCAGCAGCCAAGTTAGCGAGAGCTCCTACGAGCAGTACTTC. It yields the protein CASSQVSESSYEQYF.